These 16 T cell receptor beta chains were all obtained from the same sample, sequenced in a study of T cells in narcolepsy. Produced via immunoSEQ multiplex PCR; TCRdb's table is partial and in-frame only. This sample has just over 20,000 clones; approximately 90% occur once, and the top ten carry approximately 1%. Sequenced material: CD45RA- memory CD4+ T cells from PBMCs. Receptor source: a human donor with narcolepsy.

The rearrangement links TRBV6-1 to TRBJ2-2; D unclear. CDR1 MNHNS and CDR2 SASEGT come from the germline V gene. Trimming left V 1 base short and J 7 bases short, with 10 bases between. CDR3 length equals 14 residues. CDR3 sequence: CASSEVVEDGELFF. The CDR3 nucleotides are TGTGCCAGCAGTGAAGTGGTCGAGGACGGGGAGCTGTTTTTT.

The CDR3 nucleotides are TGTGCCAGCAGCCGGAGGGGGAGCGGGGGAGGTGAGCAGTTCTTC. This sequence encodes CASSRRGSGGGEQFF. The genes are TRBV7-3 and TRBJ2-1, with 8 bases matching TRBD2. Germline CDR1 SGHTA, CDR2 FQGTGA. The CDR3 extends over 15 amino acids. Germline trimming cut 5 bases from V and 9 bases from J; bases unmatched to any gene: 12.

To note about this clone: The junction does not match germline at one end; this may be a read error. J is TRBJ2-1 and V is TRBV5-1; the D gene is possibly TRBD2 (6 bases). The CDR3 sequence is 15 residues long. CDR1 is SGHRS and CDR2 is YFSETQ in the germline V gene. The CDR3 loop reads CASSLGTTRNNEQLF. DNA of the CDR3: TGCGCCAGCAGCTTGGGGACGACTAGGAACAATGAGCAGCTCTTC.

The chain joins TRBV29-1 to TRBJ1-3; D is uncertain. This CDR3 is 11 amino acids long. Between the trimmed V and J ends, which lost 7 bases and 4 bases, there was a span of 8 bases. Germline CDR1 is SQVTM and CDR2 is ANQGSEA. DNA for the CDR3: TGCAGCGCTAGCGGAGGAAACACCATATATTTT. Protein product: CSASGGNTIYF.

The chain recombines TRBV30 with TRBJ2-1, with 11 nucleotides matching TRBD2. Per germline, CDR1 GTSNPN and CDR2 SVGIG (reference sequence). V shed 6 bases and J 5 bases; nucleotides not matched to a gene: 3. The CDR3 loop spans 13 amino acids. The CDR3 nucleotides read TGTGCCTGCCCGGGACTAGCGGACAATGAGCAGTTCTTC. Translating gives CACPGLADNEQFF.

The chain uses TRBV5-1 and TRBJ1-2, with TRBD1 identical over 11 bases. The trim removed 5 bases at V and 4 bases at J, leaving 4 bases unmatched. The CDR3 length is 14 residues. CDR1 and CDR2 from the germline V gene are SGHRS and YFSETQ. The CDR3 region has the DNA TGCGCCAGCAGAACCGGACAGGGGGCCTATGGCTACACCTTC. Protein sequence: CASRTGQGAYGYTF.

The V gene is TRBV11-3, the J gene TRBJ2-1; a possible D gene is TRBD2 (6 bases). The ends were cut back, 6 bases at V and 4 bases at J, with 16 bases in the middle. Germline CDR1 is SGHNT and CDR2 is YENEEA. The CDR3 runs 15 residues. This CDR3 is CASSLGSGLYNEQFF. The CDR3 region has the DNA TGTGCCAGCAGTCTAGGGAGCGGACTATACAATGAGCAGTTCTTC.

DNA for the CDR3: TGTGCCAGCAGCCCCGGGACAGGACGCTACGAGCAGTACTTC. Residues: CASSPGTGRYEQYF. The chain uses TRBV11-2 and TRBJ2-7; 8 bases line up with TRBD1. This CDR3 has 14 amino acids. From germline, CDR1 is SGHAT and CDR2 FQNNGV. The V segment lost 5 bases and the J segment 3 bases; nucleotides outside the gene matches: 6.

The rearrangement uses TRBV14 and TRBJ1-2, with a possible D match to TRBD1 (6 bases). The germline V gene encodes CDR1 SGHDN and CDR2 FVKESK. The CDR3 spans 13 residues. V was trimmed by 4 bases and J by 1 base, leaving 7 bases between them. CDR3 sequence (DNA): TGTGCCAGCAGCCTGGACAGTAACTATGGCTACACCTTC. Its translation: CASSLDSNYGYTF. Drawing the rest from reference TRBV14 and TRBJ1-2, the complete variable domain is EAGVTQFPSHSVIEKGQTVTLRCDPISGHDNLYWYRRVMGKEIKFLLHFVKESKQDESGMPNNRFLAERTGGTYSTLKVQPAELEDSGVYFCASSLDSNYGYTFGSGTRLTVV.

The chain employs TRBV7-8 and TRBJ2-7; tentatively, D is TRBD1 or TRBD2 (5 bases each). The CDR3 length is 15 residues. The germline V and J ends were trimmed by 1 base and 3 bases, with 13 bases remaining between them. Germline CDR1 reads SGHVS; CDR2 reads FQNEAQ. The CDR3 bases are TGTGCCAGCAGCTTAGGAAGCGGCAGGGTCTACGAGCAGTACTTC. It codes for CASSLGSGRVYEQYF.

The J gene is TRBJ2-7, the V gene TRBV6-1; TRBD1 aligns across 8 bases. Per the germline V gene, CDR1 is MNHNS and CDR2 is SASEGT. The V gene end was trimmed by 6 bases and the J gene end by 5 bases; junction bases not matched to a gene: 9. This CDR3 comprises 14 residues. CDR3 protein: CASSPGQGWDEQYF. For the CDR3, the DNA is TGTGCCAGCAGCCCCGGACAGGGTTGGGACGAGCAGTACTTC.

The rearrangement links TRBV5-4 to TRBJ2-2, with 11 positions matching TRBD2. The germline gives CDR1 SGHNT, CDR2 YYREEE (reference sequence). The CDR3 contains 16 residues. With V trimmed by 6 bases and J by 1 base, 5 bases remained unmatched. CDR3 nucleotides: TGTGCCAGCACAAGACTAGCGGGGCGGAACACCGGGGAGCTGTTTTTT. Amino acids: CASTRLAGRNTGELFF.

As concerns this clone: In the same sample, other DNA sequences code for this CDR3. The chain uses TRBV27 and TRBJ2-5; 8 bases align to TRBD1. The CDR3 consists of 13 residues. Germline V gene sequence: CDR1 MNHEY, CDR2 SMNVEV (reference sequence). J gave up 5 bases and V 5 bases, and 4 bases lay outside the gene matches. CDR3 bases: TGTGCCAGCAGTCCCAGGGGGCGGGAGACCCAGTACTTC. Translation gives CASSPRGRETQYF.

This clone was counted only a few times. The chain employs TRBV6-6 and TRBJ1-1; unclear D gene. V dropped 6 bases and J dropped 10 bases, with 24 bases sitting between them. Germline V gene data show CDR1 as MNHNY and CDR2 as SVGAGI (reference sequence). The CDR3 totals 15 residues. The CDR3 spells CASSPAPVSLSGAFF. CDR3 in DNA: TGTGCCAGCAGCCCCGCCCCCGTATCTCTCAGTGGAGCTTTCTTT.

The chain uses TRBV19 and TRBJ1-6; D is perhaps TRBD1 (5 bases). CDR3 length: 15 residues. Germline V CDR1 and CDR2: LNHDA, SQIVND (reference sequence). V lost 6 bases and J lost 4, with 13 bases in between. CDR3 protein: CASRVQGPYNSPLHF. The CDR3 DNA reads TGTGCCAGTAGGGTTCAGGGACCGTATAATTCACCCCTCCACTTT.

The chain employs TRBV15 and TRBJ1-1; 7 positions agree with TRBD1. There are 13 residues in the CDR3. Germline loops: CDR1 LNHNV, CDR2 YYDKDF (reference sequence). Trimming cost V 2 bases and J 11 bases; bases outside gene matches: 8. CDR3 sequence (DNA): TGTGCCACCAGCAGAAATAGAAGGGGGCCGGCTTTCTTT. Protein product: CATSRNRRGPAFF.